This T cell receptor (beta chain) derives from a study of beta chain features in type 1 diabetes. The study's findings and limits: TCRB CDR3s from Type 1 diabetes patients were moderately but significantly shorter in all four CD4+ subsets.

The study reverse transcribed the entire isolated RNA, so it sequenced expressed TCRB transcripts. Repertoires were generated with immunoSEQ multiplex PCR, while TCRdb's copy carries only in-frame clones and drops some. This sample has about 53,000 clones, with roughly 52% found just once. The CDR3 runs to 13 residues. Trimming cost V 10 bases and J 5 bases; bases outside gene matches: 7. Germline CDR1 and CDR2: ENHRY and SYGVKD. A CD45RO/CCR7/CD25/CD127/CD95/CD27 panel sorted naive, central memory, regulatory and stem cell-like memory CD4+ cells. Sorted populations all had greater than 95% purity. This clone was counted a few times. Its antigen remains unknown.

The sequence derives from a woman aged 40 to 50 with type 1 diabetes. Sequencing was carried out using Tregs from blood. The chain couples TRBV10-3 to TRBJ2-1; 8 bases line up with TRBD1. This chain's CDR3 is CATGTGSHNEQFF. Here the CDR3 DNA reads TGTGCCACGGGGACAGGATCTCACAATGAGCAGTTCTTC.